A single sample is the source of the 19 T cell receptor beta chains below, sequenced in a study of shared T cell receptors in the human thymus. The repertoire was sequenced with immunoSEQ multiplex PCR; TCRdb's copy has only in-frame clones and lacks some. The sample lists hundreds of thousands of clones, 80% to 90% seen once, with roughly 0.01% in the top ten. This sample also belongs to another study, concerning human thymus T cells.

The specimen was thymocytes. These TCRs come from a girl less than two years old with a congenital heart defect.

CDR3 amino acids: CASSVVWEGTGELFF. The CDR3 region has the DNA TGTGCCAGCAGCGTAGTTTGGGAGGGCACCGGGGAGCTGTTTTTT. This chain links TRBV9 with TRBJ2-2, with 7 bases aligning to TRBD2. Germline V gives CDR1 SGDLS, CDR2 YYNGEE. The V gene end was trimmed by 0 bases and the J gene end by 4 bases; junction bases not matched to a gene: 3. This CDR3 contains 15 residues.

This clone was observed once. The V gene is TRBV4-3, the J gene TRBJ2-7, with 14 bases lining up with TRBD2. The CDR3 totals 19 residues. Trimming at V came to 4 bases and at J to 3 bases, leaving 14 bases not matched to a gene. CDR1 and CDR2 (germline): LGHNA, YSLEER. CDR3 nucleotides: TGCGCCAGCAGCCTAGGACTAGCGGGGGGCAAAACCTCGAACTACGAGCAGTACTTC. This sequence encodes CASSLGLAGGKTSNYEQYF.

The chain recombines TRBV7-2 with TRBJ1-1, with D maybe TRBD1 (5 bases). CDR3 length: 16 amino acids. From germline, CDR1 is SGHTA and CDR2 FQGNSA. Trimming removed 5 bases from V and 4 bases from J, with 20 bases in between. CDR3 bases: TGTGCCAGCAGCCCCGGATTGGGGGGAGGCGGCACTGAAGCTTTCTTT. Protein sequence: CASSPGLGGGGTEAFF.

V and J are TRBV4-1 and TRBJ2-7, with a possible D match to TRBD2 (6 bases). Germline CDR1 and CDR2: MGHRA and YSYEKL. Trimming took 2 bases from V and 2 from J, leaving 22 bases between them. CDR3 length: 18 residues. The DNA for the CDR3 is TGCGCCAGCAGCCAAAGTTTACTCTTGCGGGATAAAACCTACGAGCAGTACTTC. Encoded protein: CASSQSLLLRDKTYEQYF.

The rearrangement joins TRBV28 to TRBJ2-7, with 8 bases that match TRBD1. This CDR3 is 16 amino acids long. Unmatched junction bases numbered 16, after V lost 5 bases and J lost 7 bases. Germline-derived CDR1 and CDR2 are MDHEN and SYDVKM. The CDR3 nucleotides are TGTGCCAGCAGTCAAACTAGACAGGGGCCCATCTGGGAGCAGTACTTC. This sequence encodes CASSQTRQGPIWEQYF.

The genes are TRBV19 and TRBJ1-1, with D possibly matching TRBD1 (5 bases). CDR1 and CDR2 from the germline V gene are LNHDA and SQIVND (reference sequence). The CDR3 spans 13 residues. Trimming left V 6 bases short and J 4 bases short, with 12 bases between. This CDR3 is CASSPRGSTEAFF. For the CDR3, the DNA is TGTGCCAGTAGCCCCCGGGGGTCCACTGAAGCTTTCTTT.

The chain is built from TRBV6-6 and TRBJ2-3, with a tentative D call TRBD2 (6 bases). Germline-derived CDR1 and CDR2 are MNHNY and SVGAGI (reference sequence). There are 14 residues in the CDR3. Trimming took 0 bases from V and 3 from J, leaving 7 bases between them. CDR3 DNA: TGTGCCAGCAGTTACTCGGGGGGAACAGATACGCAGTATTTT. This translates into CASSYSGGTDTQYF.

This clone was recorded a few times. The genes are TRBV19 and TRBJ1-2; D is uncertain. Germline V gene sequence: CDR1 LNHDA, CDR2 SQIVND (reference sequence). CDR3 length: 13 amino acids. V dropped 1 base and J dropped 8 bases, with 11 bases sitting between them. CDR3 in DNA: TGTGCCAGTAGTATAGTACGACGGCGGGGCTACACCTTC. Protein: CASSIVRRRGYTF.

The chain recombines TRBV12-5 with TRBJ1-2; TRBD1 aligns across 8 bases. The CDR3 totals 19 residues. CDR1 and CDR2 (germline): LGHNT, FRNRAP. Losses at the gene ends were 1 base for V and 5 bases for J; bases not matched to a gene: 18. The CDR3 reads CASGLEHNRQGMTQYGYTF. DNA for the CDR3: TGTGCTAGTGGTTTGGAACATAATCGACAGGGGATGACACAATATGGCTACACCTTC.

As DNA, the CDR3 is TGTGCCAGCAGCTTTGGGGGAGGGAGGGACACCGGGGAGCTGTTTTTT. Translating it yields CASSFGGGRDTGELFF. The chain carries TRBV7-9 and TRBJ2-2; TRBD2 matches at 7 bases. V shed 3 bases and J 3 bases; nucleotides not matched to a gene: 7. Germline CDR1 is SEHNR and CDR2 is FQNEAQ (reference sequence). The length of the CDR3 is 16 residues.

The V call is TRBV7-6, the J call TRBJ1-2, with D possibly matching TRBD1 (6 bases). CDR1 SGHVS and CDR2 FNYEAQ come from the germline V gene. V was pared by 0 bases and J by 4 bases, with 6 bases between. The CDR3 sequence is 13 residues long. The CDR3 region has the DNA TGTGCCAGCAGCTTAGCAGGGGGCTATGGCTACACCTTC. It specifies CASSLAGGYGYTF.

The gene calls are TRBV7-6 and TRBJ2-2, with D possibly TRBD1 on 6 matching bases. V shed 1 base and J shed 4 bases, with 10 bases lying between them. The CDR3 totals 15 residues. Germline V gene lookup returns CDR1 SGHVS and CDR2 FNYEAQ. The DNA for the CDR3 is TGTGCCAGCAGCTTAGACAGGGTAGGCACCGGGGAGCTGTTTTTT. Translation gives CASSLDRVGTGELFF. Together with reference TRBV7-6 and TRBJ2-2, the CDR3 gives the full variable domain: GAGVSQSPRYKVTKRGQDVALRCDPISGHVSLYWYRQALGQGPEFLTYFNYEAQQDKSGLPNDRFSAERPEGSISTLTIQRTEQRDSAMYRCASSLDRVGTGELFFGEGSRLTVL.

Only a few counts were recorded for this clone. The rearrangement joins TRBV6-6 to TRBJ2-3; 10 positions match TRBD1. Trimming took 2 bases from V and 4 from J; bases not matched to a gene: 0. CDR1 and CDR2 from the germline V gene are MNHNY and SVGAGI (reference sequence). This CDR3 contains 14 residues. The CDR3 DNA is TGTGCCAGCAGTTACGGACAGGGGGCAGATACGCAGTATTTT. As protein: CASSYGQGADTQYF.

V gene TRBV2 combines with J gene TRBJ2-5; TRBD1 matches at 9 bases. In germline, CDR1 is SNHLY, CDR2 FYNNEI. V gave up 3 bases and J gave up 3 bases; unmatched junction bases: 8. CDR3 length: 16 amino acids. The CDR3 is CASSDPRGQGKETQYF. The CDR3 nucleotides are TGTGCCAGCAGTGACCCCCGAGGACAGGGGAAAGAGACCCAGTACTTC.

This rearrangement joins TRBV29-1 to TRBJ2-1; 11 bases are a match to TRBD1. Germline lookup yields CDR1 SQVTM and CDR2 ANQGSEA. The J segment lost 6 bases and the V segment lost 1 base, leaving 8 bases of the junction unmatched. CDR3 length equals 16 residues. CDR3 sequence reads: CSVEGCEGQGGNEQFF. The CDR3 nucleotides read TGCAGCGTTGAAGGGTGTGAGGGACAGGGGGGCAATGAGCAGTTCTTC.

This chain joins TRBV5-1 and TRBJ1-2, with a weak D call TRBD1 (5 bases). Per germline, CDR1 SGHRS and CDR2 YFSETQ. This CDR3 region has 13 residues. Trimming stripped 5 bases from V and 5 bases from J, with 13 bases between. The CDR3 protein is CASSPRAEYGYTF. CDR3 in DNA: TGCGCCAGCAGTCCCAGGGCGGAGTATGGCTACACCTTC. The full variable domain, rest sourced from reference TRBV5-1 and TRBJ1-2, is KAGVTQTPRYLIKTRGQQVTLSCSPISGHRSVSWYQQTPGQGLQFLFEYFSETQRNKGNFPGRFSGRQFSNSRSEMNVSTLELGDSALYLCASSPRAEYGYTFGSGTRLTVV.

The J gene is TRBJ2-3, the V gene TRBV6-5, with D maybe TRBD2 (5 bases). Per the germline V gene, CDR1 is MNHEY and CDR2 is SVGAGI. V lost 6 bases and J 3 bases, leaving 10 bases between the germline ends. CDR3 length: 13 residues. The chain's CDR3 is CASRRGLTDTQYF. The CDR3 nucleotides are TGTGCCAGCAGACGCGGGTTGACAGATACGCAGTATTTT.

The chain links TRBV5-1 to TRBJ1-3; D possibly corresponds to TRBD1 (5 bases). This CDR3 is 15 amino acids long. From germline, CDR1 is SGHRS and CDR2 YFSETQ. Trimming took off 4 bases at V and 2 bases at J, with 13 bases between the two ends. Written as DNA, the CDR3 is TGCGCCAGCAGCCTGAGGTGGGGGGCTGGAAACACCATATATTTT. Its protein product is CASSLRWGAGNTIYF.

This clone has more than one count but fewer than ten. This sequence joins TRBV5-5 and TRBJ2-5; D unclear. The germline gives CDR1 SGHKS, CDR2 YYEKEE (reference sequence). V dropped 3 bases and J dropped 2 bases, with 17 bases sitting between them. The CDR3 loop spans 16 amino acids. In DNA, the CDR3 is TGTGCCAGCAGCTCCCTAATGATCAGGCAGCAAGAGACCCAGTACTTC. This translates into CASSSLMIRQQETQYF.